This TCR beta chain was identified during a study of vaccination and CD4 T cells after COVID-19. On this clonotype itself: What it recognizes is unknown.

Treatment in this sample: approximately nine-day PBMC culture with coronavirus spike peptide pools or control peptides (ViraFEST assay). With the Oncomine TCR Beta short-read assay, DNA from cultured CD4+ T cells was sequenced. One entry per CDR3 protein results from TCRdb running MiXCR on the PCR reads. Among around 8,300 distinct CDR3 sequences listed, roughly 58% were seen once. This CDR3 comprises 17 residues. V was cut by 4 bases and J by 2 bases, with 14 bases left in between. Germline loops: CDR1 KGHDR, CDR2 SFDVKD. This specimen consisted of cultured CD4+ T cells from blood, obtained after SARS-CoV-2 vaccination. The genes are TRBV24-1 and TRBJ2-6, with a tentative D call TRBD1 (6 bases). This clonotype originated in a human donor with COVID-19. CDR3 DNA: TGTGCCACCAGTGACACAACCGGGACACCTGGGGCCAACGTCCTGACTTTC. Its translation is CATSDTTGTPGANVLTF.